What follows is one TCR beta chain and its context. The data are from a study of blood T cell repertoires in COVID-19. On the study more broadly: Material from acute and convalescent COVID-19 was sourced from the United States, Italy and Spain. Sources were T cells, B-cell-depleted T cells, or PBMCs; the material itself was cDNA or gDNA.

In the authors' methods: Counts of nucleated cells, estimated from reference gene primer amplification, were obtained. Only in-frame clones appear in the TCRdb table, and some are missing; sequencing was by immunoSEQ multiplex PCR. From that table come the V and J calls and clone size; the DNA was used to work out D and trimming. There are over 350,000 clones in the sample; around 89% occur only once, and around 4.4% lies in the top ten. The germline CDR1 and CDR2 sequences are SNHLY and FYNNEI. This CDR3 comprises 14 residues. V dropped 3 bases and J dropped 3 bases, with 12 bases sitting between them.

The rearrangement uses TRBV2 and TRBJ2-7; tentatively, D is TRBD1 (7 bases). The sequencing sample was made of peripheral blood. This TCR derives from a woman aged 30 to 39 with acute or convalescent COVID-19. The DNA of the CDR3 is TGTGCCAGCAGTGACCCGCAGGGGGGCTACGAGCAGTACTTC. It is translated as CASSDPQGGYEQYF.